Each of the 21 T cell receptor beta chains below was sequenced from the same sample in a study of metastatic and nonmetastatic thyroid tumors. The entire patient cohort was treatment-naive prior to thyroid surgery. TCRdb ran MiXCR on the PCR reads. This repertoire shows over 45,000 clones, around a quarter found once; its top ten account for 3.4%. The sequencing sample was made of blood. The receptors originated from a male donor with papillary thyroid cancer or a benign thyroid nodule (not recorded which). Some clones in this sample may be carry-over from other donors' samples.

This clone came up many times. The chain combines TRBV10-3 with TRBJ2-3; 14 positions agree with TRBD2. This CDR3 spans 20 amino acids. Per the germline V gene, CDR1 is ENHRY and CDR2 is SYGVKD. J gave up 5 bases and V 6 bases, and 19 bases lay outside the gene matches. The CDR3 bases are TGTGCCATCAGGTCCTCAGGGACTAGCGGGAGATACGGTTCGGGAGATACGCAGTATTTT. Its protein is CAIRSSGTSGRYGSGDTQYF.

This clone was recorded at least ten times. This sequence joins TRBV20-1 and TRBJ2-3; D might be TRBD2 (7 bases). Looked up from germline, CDR1 is DFQATT and CDR2 is SNEGSKA (reference sequence). V was shortened by 4 bases and J by 6 bases, with 20 bases between the two germline ends. The CDR3 runs to 15 residues. CDR3 coding DNA: TGCAGTGCTAAGGGGGGGGAGGGCCGACTGGATACGCAGTATTTT. Translation: CSAKGGEGRLDTQYF.

This clone appeared a few times. Possible read error: a much larger clone is one base away. The same CDR3 also results from other DNA sequences found in this sample. This chain links TRBV29-1 with TRBJ2-5; the D gene is possibly TRBD2 (5 bases). Germline CDR1 is SQVTM and CDR2 is ANQGSEA. CDR3 length equals 13 residues. This CDR3 reads CSVEETPPSTQYF. CDR3 coding DNA: TGTAGCGTTGAGGAAACCCCTCCGTCGACCCAGTACTTC.

This clone came up many times. The V call is TRBV11-2, the J call TRBJ1-4, with 12 bases aligning to TRBD1. Unmatched junction bases numbered 13, after V lost 5 bases and J lost 3 bases. Germline CDR1 SGHAT, CDR2 FQNNGV. The CDR3 runs 19 residues. The CDR3 region is CASSPGRDRGRWANEKLFF. The CDR3 DNA follows: TGTGCCAGCAGCCCAGGCCGGGACAGGGGGCGTTGGGCTAATGAAAAACTGTTTTTT.

The rearrangement links TRBV10-1 to TRBJ1-4; 10 positions agree with TRBD1. Germline lookup yields CDR1 WNHNN and CDR2 SYGVQD (reference sequence). V lost 0 bases to trimming and J lost 6 bases; unmatched junction nucleotides: 1. The CDR3 length is 15 residues. The CDR3 bases are TGCGCCAGCAGTGAGTCCGGGACAGGGGATGAAAAACTGTTTTTT. It yields the protein CASSESGTGDEKLFF.

V and J are TRBV20-1 and TRBJ1-3; D unclear. V lost 5 bases and J lost 0, with 8 bases in between. From germline, CDR1 is DFQATT and CDR2 SNEGSKA (reference sequence). This CDR3 comprises 13 residues. CDR3 region: CSALQSSGNTIYF. CDR3 DNA sequence: TGCAGTGCTCTTCAGAGCTCTGGAAACACCATATATTTT.

This chain joins TRBV7-9 and TRBJ1-1; D might be TRBD1 (5 bases). The CDR3 runs to 13 residues. Germline V gene data show CDR1 as SEHNR and CDR2 as FQNEAQ (reference sequence). V lost 4 bases to trimming and J lost 10 bases, with 16 bases between them. Written as DNA, the CDR3 is TGTGCCAGCAGCTCAGCGCGGGACGGACGAGCTTTCTTT. Translated, it gives CASSSARDGRAFF.

This clone came up many times. The gene calls are TRBV25-1 and TRBJ2-7; 9 bases line up with TRBD2. Losses at the gene ends were 6 bases for V and 7 bases for J; bases not matched to a gene: 10. The CDR3 covers 14 residues. Germline V gives CDR1 MGHDK, CDR2 SYGVNS. The CDR3 DNA follows: TGTGCCAGCAGGGGCGCGGGAGGGCCGAAAGAGCAGTACTTC. Protein product: CASRGAGGPKEQYF.

The chain is built from TRBV7-2 and TRBJ2-3, with 8 bases identical to TRBD2. This CDR3 has 14 amino acids. Germline assignment: CDR1 SGHTA and CDR2 FQGNSA. After removal of 7 bases from V and 5 bases from J, the junction contained 8 bases not matched to a gene. CDR3 bases: TGTGCCAGCACCGTAGCGGGGCCGGGAGATACGCAGTATTTT. Encoded protein: CASTVAGPGDTQYF.

This clone was observed many times. V is TRBV4-2 and J is TRBJ2-5, with D possibly called TRBD1 or TRBD2 (5 bases each). Germline CDR1 is LGHNA and CDR2 is YNFKEQ. V lost 2 bases, J lost 3 bases, and 13 bases lay in between. There are 15 residues in the CDR3. CDR3 residues: CASSQSGTDKETQYF. CDR3 nucleotides: TGTGCCAGCAGCCAATCGGGGACGGACAAAGAGACCCAGTACTTC.

Ten or more counts support this clone. The chain recombines TRBV20-1 with TRBJ2-7; tentatively, D is TRBD1 (6 bases). The germline V and J ends were trimmed by 3 bases and 4 bases, with 22 bases remaining between them. The CDR3 covers 16 residues. Germline CDR1 is DFQATT and CDR2 is SNEGSKA (reference sequence). This CDR3 reads CSARARDLGRGYEQYF. As DNA, the CDR3 is TGCAGTGCTAGGGCCCGAGATTTAGGCAGGGGATACGAGCAGTACTTC.

This clone was picked up many times. The rearrangement joins TRBV28 to TRBJ2-7; no reliable D call. This CDR3 spans 13 amino acids. Germline V gives CDR1 MDHEN, CDR2 SYDVKM. V lost 7 bases and J 2 bases, leaving 12 bases between the germline ends. The CDR3 loop reads CASKGSYAYEQYF. CDR3 DNA sequence: TGTGCCAGCAAAGGGTCTTACGCCTACGAGCAGTACTTC.

This clone showed up just a few times. A clone one base away is much larger, so this may be a read error. The chain is built from TRBV19 and TRBJ2-1; 7 positions match TRBD2. Germline CDR1 LNHDA, CDR2 SQIVND (reference sequence). The CDR3 length is 19 residues. The DNA of the CDR3 is TGTGCCAGTGGTATCGGGGCCACGGGCGGGAGAGGTCCCTACAATGAGCAGTTCTTC. The encoded protein is CASGIGATGGRGPYNEQFF.

The chain uses TRBV2 and TRBJ1-4, with D unclear. CDR3 length: 13 amino acids. Trimming stripped 7 bases from V and 8 bases from J, with 14 bases between. CDR1 SNHLY and CDR2 FYNNEI come from the germline V gene. CDR3 sequence reads: CASNVLSGEKLFF. In DNA, the CDR3 is TGTGCCAGCAATGTCCTAAGTGGGGAAAAACTGTTTTTT.

The gene calls are TRBV6-1 and TRBJ1-6; the D is unclear. This CDR3 contains 15 residues. Germline CDR1 and CDR2: MNHNS and SASEGT. V dropped 3 bases and J dropped 8 bases, with 14 bases sitting between them. CDR3 nucleotides: TGTGCCAGCAGTGACTCGGAATCTCCAGATTCACCCCTCCACTTT. It yields the protein CASSDSESPDSPLHF.

CDR3 region: CASSWDFEQFF. CDR3 DNA: TGTGCCAGCAGCTGGGACTTTGAGCAGTTCTTC. The chain couples TRBV3-1 to TRBJ2-1, with D tentatively TRBD2 (6 bases). V gave up 5 bases and J gave up 9 bases, with 8 bases separating them. CDR1 LGHDT and CDR2 YNNKEL come from the germline V gene (reference sequence). This CDR3 spans 11 amino acids.

CDR3 DNA sequence: TGCGCCAGCAGCTTGGGGGCCCTCGGGGATCGGTATGGCTACACCTTC. Translated, it gives CASSLGALGDRYGYTF. The rearrangement links TRBV5-1 to TRBJ1-2; no firm D call. Looked up from germline, CDR1 is SGHRS and CDR2 is YFSETQ. V dropped 0 bases and J dropped 5 bases, with 17 bases sitting between them. The CDR3 sequence is 16 residues long.

The CDR3 nucleotides read TGTGCCAGCAGCTCCAGGGGGAAAGGGGTTCAGCCCCAGCATTTT. It encodes CASSSRGKGVQPQHF. This sequence joins TRBV7-9 and TRBJ1-5; 7 nucleotides align to TRBD1. This CDR3 has 15 residues. V lost 4 bases and J lost 6; bases outside the gene matches: 9. Germline CDR1 is SEHNR and CDR2 is FQNEAQ (reference sequence).

This clone has just a few counts. CDR3 region: CSARGTRESDTQYF. The CDR3, as DNA: TGCAGTGCTAGAGGTACGCGGGAGTCAGATACGCAGTATTTT. The gene calls are TRBV20-1 and TRBJ2-3; TRBD2 agrees at 7 bases. Germline CDR1 is DFQATT and CDR2 is SNEGSKA (reference sequence). The length of the CDR3 is 14 residues. V lost 1 base, J lost 4 bases, and 5 bases stayed unmatched.

The chain joins TRBV6-2 or TRBV6-3 to TRBJ1-2, with 8 nucleotides matching TRBD1. Germline lookup yields CDR1 MNHEY and CDR2 SVGEGT. The J segment lost 1 base and the V segment lost 6 bases, leaving 13 bases of the junction unmatched. CDR3 length: 17 residues. The CDR3 coding sequence is TGTGCCAGCAGCAAAAACATTGGACAGGGAGTTAACTATGGCTACACCTTC. Translation: CASSKNIGQGVNYGYTF.

The sample holds a few counts of this clone. This chain uses TRBV6-1 with TRBJ2-7; no reliable D call. The CDR3 totals 12 residues. The V gene's germline CDR1 is MNHNS and CDR2 SASEGT. V gave up 8 bases and J gave up 2 bases, with 10 bases separating them. The CDR3 loop reads CASCQETYEQYF. The CDR3 DNA reads as TGTGCCAGCTGTCAGGAAACCTACGAGCAGTACTTC.